The rows below give T cell receptor beta chains drawn from one sample of a study of glioma-infiltrating T cells. TCRdb reprocessed the multiplex PCR reads with MiXCR, giving one entry per CDR3 protein. The repertoire holds about 89,000 distinct CDR3 sequences, with about 25% as singletons. Sequencing was carried out using glioma tissue, nonneoplastic brain tissue, or PBMCs (not recorded which). All receptors derive from a human donor with low-grade glioma or glioblastoma, undergoing nonglioma brain surgery, or in good health (not recorded which). Each CDR3 is given with its conserved first and last residue. The D gene is left open where the match is weak. Some rows mark clone size as missing; the rest say once, few, many or name a class of expanded clone.

size | D | J | V | CDR3 | DNA
many | . | TRBJ2-1 | TRBV4-2 | CASSHLNNEQFF | TGTGCCAGCAGCCACCTTAACAATGAGCAGTTCTTC
many | TRBD2 | TRBJ2-3 | TRBV4-1 | CASSQVDSGRRGTDTQYF | TGCGCCAGCAGCCAAGTGGACAGCGGGAGGCGGGGTACAGATACGCAGTATTTT
many | TRBD2 | TRBJ2-1 | TRBV3-1 | CASSQFGRSNEQFF | TGTGCCAGCAGCCAATTCGGGAGGTCAAATGAGCAGTTCTTC
medium-sized | . | TRBJ1-1 | TRBV20-1 | CSARPSRGMNTEAFF | TGCAGTGCTAGACCTTCACGGGGAATGAACACTGAAGCTTTCTTT
many | . | TRBJ1-1 | TRBV6-1 | CASSKTGRPEAFF | TGTGCCAGCAGCAAAACAGGGCGGCCTGAAGCTTTCTTT
few | . | TRBJ2-7 | TRBV19 | CASSITRTSYEQYF | TGTGCCAGTAGTATTACGCGAACCTCCTACGAGCAGTACTTC
many | TRBD1 | TRBJ2-3 | TRBV25-1 | CASSDLGTGKNTQYF | TGTGCCAGCAGTGACCTAGGGACAGGGAAAAATACGCAGTATTTT
many | . | TRBJ1-1 | TRBV12-3/TRBV12-4 | CASSLHSGNTEAFF | TGTGCCAGCAGTTTACATTCTGGAAACACTGAAGCTTTCTTT
. | . | TRBJ2-1 | TRBV5-1 | CASSLGTQREQFF | TGCGCCAGCAGCTTGGGAACGCAGCGTGAGCAGTTCTTC
. | TRBD2 | TRBJ2-3 | TRBV6-1 | CASSPGASGGESTDTQYF | TGTGCCAGCAGCCCGGGGGCCAGCGGGGGAGAGAGCACAGATACGCAGTATTTT
. | . | TRBJ2-1 | TRBV3-1 | CASSQDRGSLSQNEQFF | TGTGCCAGCAGCCAGGATCGGGGTTCCCTTAGTCAAAATGAGCAGTTCTTC
. | . | TRBJ2-7 | TRBV30 | CAWKVTYEQYF | TGTGCCTGGAAGGTCACCTACGAGCAGTACTTC
many | . | TRBJ2-1 | TRBV11-2 | CASSLGPRQFF | TGTGCCAGCAGCTTAGGTCCCCGGCAGTTCTTC
. | . | TRBJ2-7 | TRBV14 | CASSQEAGVLYEQYF | TGTGCCAGCAGCCAAGAGGCAGGAGTCCTCTACGAGCAGTACTTC
many | . | TRBJ2-1 | TRBV10-2 | CASRLGGRDEQFF | TGCGCCAGCAGGCTGGGGGGGCGCGATGAGCAGTTCTTC
many | TRBD2 | TRBJ2-3 | TRBV2 | CASSVGTSGNTDTQYF | TGTGCCAGCAGTGTCGGGACTAGCGGAAACACAGATACGCAGTATTTT
few | TRBD2 | TRBJ2-1 | TRBV12-3/TRBV12-4 | CASTGLAGTEQFF | TGTGCCAGCACTGGACTAGCGGGAACTGAGCAGTTCTTC
many | . | TRBJ2-1 | TRBV20-1 | CSASHGASNNEQFF | TGCAGTGCTAGTCATGGGGCGTCGAACAATGAGCAGTTCTTC
. | . | TRBJ1-2 | TRBV12-3/TRBV12-4 | CASRGPGRSYGYTF | TGTGCCAGCAGGGGGCCGGGACGGAGCTATGGCTACACCTTC
many | . | TRBJ2-5 | TRBV7-6 | CASSLNQVNRGETQYF | TGTGCCAGCAGCTTAAACCAGGTGAATCGGGGAGAGACCCAGTACTTC
many | . | TRBJ1-2 | TRBV2 | CASSESGPRSEF | TGTGCCAGCAGTGAGTCTGGGCCCCGGAGTGAATTC
many | . | TRBJ2-5 | TRBV27 | CASSFRLTSFRETQYF | TGTGCCAGCAGTTTCCGGCTGACTAGTTTTCGTGAGACCCAGTACTTC
few | TRBD1 | TRBJ1-2 | TRBV7-9 | CASSFGQGRDGYTF | TGTGCCAGCAGCTTCGGACAGGGGAGGGATGGCTACACCTTC
. | TRBD2 | TRBJ2-7 | TRBV5-4 | CASSLAGGRGVYEQYF | TGTGCCAGCAGCTTGGCAGGCGGGAGGGGAGTCTACGAGCAGTACTTC
. | . | TRBJ1-2 | TRBV12-3/TRBV12-4 | CASSPRLGSDYGYTF | TGTGCCAGCAGTCCACGACTTGGATCGGACTATGGCTACACCTTC
many | . | TRBJ2-3 | TRBV6-4 | CASSDSSTVTSTDTQYF | TGTGCCAGCAGTGACTCATCGACGGTCACTAGCACAGATACGCAGTATTTT
. | . | TRBJ2-1 | TRBV5-1 | CASTSHNEQFF | TGCGCCAGCACTAGTCACAATGAGCAGTTCTTC
many | . | TRBJ2-3 | TRBV20-1 | CSAGGGRDQTDTQYF | TGCAGTGCTGGAGGTGGGCGGGATCAGACAGATACGCAGTATTTT
many | TRBD1 | TRBJ2-7 | TRBV20-1 | CSATPGQGGYEQYF | TGCAGTGCTACGCCGGGACAGGGGGGTTACGAGCAGTACTTC
. | . | TRBJ2-2 | TRBV24-1 | CATSDTPGSGTGELFF | TGTGCCACCAGTGATACACCGGGCAGTGGAACCGGGGAGCTGTTTTTT
many | . | TRBJ1-5 | TRBV7-2 | CASSLERTRQSPQHF | TGTGCCAGCAGCTTAGAACGGACCCGCCAATCGCCCCAGCATTTT
many | . | TRBJ2-1 | TRBV20-1 | CSAPKTVDNEQFF | TGCAGTGCCCCAAAGACTGTTGACAATGAGCAGTTCTTC
many | TRBD2 | TRBJ2-4 | TRBV27 | CASSKLAGGPAKNIQYF | TGTGCCAGCAGCAAACTAGCGGGAGGGCCTGCCAAAAACATTCAGTACTTC
many | TRBD2 | TRBJ2-1 | TRBV6-1 | CASSTIWGLAPPEQFF | TGTGCCAGCAGCACGATCTGGGGACTAGCACCGCCTGAGCAGTTCTTC
many | . | TRBJ2-7 | TRBV20-1 | CSALGDASYEQYF | TGCAGTGCTTTGGGGGACGCCTCCTACGAGCAGTACTTC
few | TRBD2 | TRBJ2-3 | TRBV7-8 | CASSPRLAGPITDTQYF | TGTGCCAGCAGCCCCCGACTAGCGGGCCCAATCACAGATACGCAGTATTTT
. | TRBD1 | TRBJ2-7 | TRBV5-1 | CASSLGQGNEQYF | TGCGCCAGCAGCCTGGGACAGGGTAACGAGCAGTACTTC
many | . | TRBJ2-1 | TRBV6-2/TRBV6-3 | CASSYGWLASYNEQFF | TGTGCCAGCAGTTACGGTTGGCTAGCGAGTTACAATGAGCAGTTCTTC
many | . | TRBJ2-7 | TRBV2 | CASSQGALYEQYF | TGTGCCAGTTCGCAGGGAGCCCTGTACGAGCAGTACTTC
many | . | TRBJ1-1 | TRBV2 | CASSERWDAEAFF | TGTGCCAGCAGTGAACGGTGGGACGCTGAAGCTTTCTTT
many | . | TRBJ2-3 | TRBV15 | CATSGGTGTDTQYF | TGTGCCACCAGCGGCGGGACTGGCACAGATACGCAGTATTTT
. | TRBD2 | TRBJ2-3 | TRBV4-1 | CASTKLAASTDTQYF | TGCGCCAGCACCAAACTAGCGGCTAGCACAGATACGCAGTATTTT
many | . | TRBJ1-2 | TRBV18 | CASSPQGFDGYTF | TGTGCCAGCTCTCCTCAGGGGTTCGATGGCTACACCTTC
many | TRBD2 | TRBJ2-1 | TRBV10-3 | CACGLAQNEQFF | TGTGCCTGCGGACTAGCGCAAAATGAGCAGTTCTTC
many | . | TRBJ2-7 | TRBV20-1 | CSARDPQRSYEQYF | TGCAGTGCTAGAGATCCGCAGCGCTCCTACGAGCAGTACTTC
. | . | TRBJ1-1 | TRBV12-3/TRBV12-4 | CASSLTGRPNTEAFF | TGTGCCAGCAGCCTTACAGGGAGACCAAACACTGAAGCTTTCTTT
many | TRBD1 | TRBJ1-1 | TRBV3-1 | CASSQGQANEAFF | TGTGCCAGCAGCCAGGGACAGGCAAATGAAGCTTTCTTT
many | TRBD1 | TRBJ2-1 | TRBV7-2 | CASSAGTGYNEQFF | TGTGCCAGCAGCGCCGGGACAGGGTACAATGAGCAGTTCTTC
many | . | TRBJ1-1 | TRBV29-1 | CSVVRGSSITEAFF | TGCAGCGTTGTCCGGGGAAGCAGCATCACTGAAGCTTTCTTT
many | . | TRBJ1-3 | TRBV2 | CASSENIGNTIYF | TGTGCCAGCAGTGAAAACATAGGAAACACCATATATTTT
many | TRBD1 | TRBJ1-1 | TRBV5-4 | CASSLGGDRTHTEAFF | TGTGCCAGCAGCTTGGGAGGGGACAGGACCCACACTGAAGCTTTCTTT
many | TRBD2 | TRBJ2-2 | TRBV2 | CASSEGRLAGGHVGELFF | TGTGCCAGCAGTGAAGGTAGACTAGCGGGAGGTCATGTCGGGGAGCTGTTTTTT
many | . | TRBJ1-5 | TRBV2 | CASRATRGGGPQHF | TGTGCCAGCAGAGCTACTCGCGGAGGAGGGCCCCAGCATTTT
many | TRBD1 | TRBJ2-5 | TRBV6-2/TRBV6-3 | CASSPGQGGETQYF | TGTGCCAGCAGTCCGGGACAGGGGGGAGAGACCCAGTACTTC
many | . | TRBJ2-7 | TRBV18 | CASSQGAFVGYEQYF | TGTGCCAGCTCGCAGGGAGCCTTTGTCGGCTACGAGCAGTACTTC
. | . | TRBJ2-3 | TRBV11-2 | CASSLASSDTQYF | TGTGCCAGCAGCTTGGCGAGCTCAGATACGCAGTATTTT
. | . | TRBJ1-1 | TRBV29-1 | CSVKGGRENAEAFF | TGCAGCGTTAAGGGGGGCAGGGAGAACGCTGAAGCTTTCTTT